Below, 8 T cell receptor beta chains from the same sample are listed, as sequenced in a study of cytomegalovirus exposure and HLA in healthy donors. Primers: 60 Vbeta forward and 13 Jbeta reverse. Method: immunoSEQ multiplex PCR; TCRdb's copy keeps in-frame clones and lacks some. The sample records some 130,000 clones, 60% to 85% being singletons. The sequenced material came from PBMCs. The receptors stem from a female donor in good health and CMV-seropositive.

The chain has TRBV4-1 and TRBJ2-5; 9 nucleotides match TRBD1. Germline V gene sequence: CDR1 MGHRA, CDR2 YSYEKL. The CDR3 covers 17 residues. V trimming: 3 bases; J trimming: 5 bases; junction bases outside the gene matches: 13. In DNA, the CDR3 is TGCGCCAGCAGCCACGACGCATACAGGGGGCGGTTTGAGACCCAGTACTTC. Translation: CASSHDAYRGRFETQYF.

The chain links TRBV7-9 to TRBJ2-5, with D perhaps matching TRBD1 (6 bases). Germline V lookup: CDR1 SEHNR, CDR2 FQNEAQ (reference sequence). V shed 9 bases and J shed 1 base, with 18 bases lying between them. The CDR3 spans 15 residues. CDR3 nucleotide sequence: TGTGCCAGTCTCCAGACAGGAGGAATCCAAGAGACCCAGTACTTC. This encodes CASLQTGGIQETQYF.

This chain uses TRBV5-4 with TRBJ2-7; possibly TRBD2 for D (5 bases). The V and J ends lost 0 bases and 2 bases respectively, with 9 bases between them. Germline-derived CDR1 and CDR2 are SGHNT and YYREEE (reference sequence). The CDR3 is 14 residues long. The CDR3 sequence is CASSLGGSTYEQYF. The CDR3 DNA reads as TGTGCCAGCAGCTTGGGAGGGAGCACCTACGAGCAGTACTTC.

A few counts support this clone. This sequence joins TRBV5-1 and TRBJ1-5; 9 positions agree with TRBD1. V gave up 4 bases and J gave up 4 bases; unmatched junction bases: 3. The CDR3 sequence is 14 residues long. Germline V CDR1 and CDR2: SGHRS, YFSETQ. The CDR3 DNA reads as TGCGCCAGCAGCCCCGGGACAGGGAATCAGCCCCAGCATTTT. This encodes CASSPGTGNQPQHF.

In this sample, this clone turned up once. The chain employs TRBV21-1 and TRBJ1-6; TRBD1 is the table's D call and was not checked against the DNA. TRBV21-1 represents a pseudogene. The CDR3 length is 15 residues. The CDR3 DNA reads as TGTGCCAGCAGCAGAACGACAGGGTGGGATTCACCCCTCCACTTT. It encodes CASSRTTGWDSPLHF.

The chain has TRBV19 and TRBJ2-5; D is perhaps TRBD1 (5 bases). Germline CDR1 reads LNHDA; CDR2 reads SQIVND (reference sequence). The V gene lost 5 bases and the J gene lost 1 base, with 14 bases spanning the gap. The CDR3 loop spans 15 amino acids. The CDR3 spells CASSLGQGAQETQYF. CDR3 sequence (DNA): TGTGCCAGTAGTCTGGGTCAGGGCGCCCAAGAGACCCAGTACTTC.

The chain employs TRBV5-1 and TRBJ1-1; TRBD1 agrees at 9 bases. The CDR3 is 14 amino acids. The germline CDR1 and CDR2 sequences are SGHRS and YFSETQ. The trim removed 0 bases at V and 6 bases at J, leaving 3 bases unmatched. The CDR3 loop reads CASSLGGQGAEAFF. CDR3 DNA sequence: TGCGCCAGCAGCTTGGGGGGACAGGGAGCTGAAGCTTTCTTT.

This clone was observed a few times. This chain uses TRBV19 with TRBJ1-2; possibly TRBD1 for D (6 bases). The CDR3 length is 12 residues. The V end lost 7 bases, the J end lost 8 bases, and 14 bases lay between the germline ends. CDR1 LNHDA and CDR2 SQIVND come from the germline V gene (reference sequence). DNA for the CDR3: TGTGCCAGTACCAAACAGGGCGGGGGCTACACCTTC. Protein product: CASTKQGGGYTF.